This T cell receptor beta chain was identified in a study of blood T cell repertoires in COVID-19. Study-level information: PBMCs, B-cell-depleted T cells, or T cells were the source of the cDNA or gDNA that made up the material.

The CDR3 spans 17 residues. Germline CDR1 and CDR2: SNHLY and FYNNEI. Unmatched junction bases numbered 14, after V lost 2 bases and J lost 5 bases. In the original workflow: Estimates of nucleated cell counts were drawn from the amplification of reference gene primers. Clones were read by immunoSEQ multiplex PCR, and TCRdb kept only the in-frame ones, dropping some. V, J and clone size are those of that table, while D and trimming were read from the DNA. The sample has tens of thousands of clones, about 85% seen once. The chain employs TRBV2 and TRBJ1-1, with 7 positions matching TRBD1. The source material was peripheral blood. The TCR comes from a man at least 80 years old with acute or convalescent COVID-19. The CDR3 DNA reads TGTGCCAGCAGTGAAACCCCCCGGACGACAGGGAGAACTGAAGCTTTCTTT. Translation: CASSETPRTTGRTEAFF. Based on the CDR3 plus reference TRBV2 and TRBJ1-1, the full variable domain is EPEVTQTPSHQVTQMGQEVILRCVPISNHLYFYWYRQILGQKVEFLVSFYNNEISEKSEIFDDQFSVERPDGSNFTLKIRSTKLEDSAMYFCASSETPRTTGRTEAFFGQGTRLTVV.